A single sample gave rise to the 20 T cell receptor beta chains below, sequenced in a study of long-term antiretroviral therapy in people with HIV. immunoSEQ v3.0 was run at survey level. Method: immunoSEQ multiplex PCR; TCRdb's copy keeps in-frame clones and lacks some. The table has over 25,000 clones, 70% to 90% seen once. The source was unsorted PBMCs, collected 1.1 years after starting antiretroviral therapy. The receptors here all came from a man between 18 and 35 years old with HIV.

The rearrangement joins TRBV4-3 to TRBJ1-2; D is possibly TRBD1 (5 bases). The CDR3 is made up of 16 amino acids. The ends were cut back, 0 bases at V and 5 bases at J, with 16 bases in the middle. Germline-derived CDR1 and CDR2 are LGHNA and YSLEER. The CDR3 is CASSQDSDGGVYGYTF. For the CDR3, the DNA is TGCGCCAGCAGCCAAGACAGCGATGGGGGGGTGTATGGCTACACCTTC.

The rearrangement joins TRBV27 to TRBJ1-5; D remains ambiguous. Germline CDR1 is MNHEY and CDR2 is SMNVEV (reference sequence). This CDR3 region has 13 residues. V was cut by 2 bases and J by 4 bases, with 6 bases left in between. This CDR3 reads CASSLARNQPQHF. CDR3 sequence (DNA): TGTGCCAGCAGTTTAGCGCGGAATCAGCCCCAGCATTTT.

The chain recombines TRBV29-1 with TRBJ2-1; a weak D match, TRBD1 (6 bases). The germline V and J ends were trimmed by 6 bases and 3 bases, with 18 bases remaining between them. Looked up from germline, CDR1 is SQVTM and CDR2 is ANQGSEA. CDR3 size: 15 residues. This CDR3 reads CSVGSLSGVYNEQFF. DNA for the CDR3: TGCAGCGTCGGAAGTTTATCAGGGGTCTACAATGAGCAGTTCTTC.

CDR3 loop: CASSLAGQLETQYF. CDR3 DNA: TGCGCCAGCAGCTTGGCCGGGCAGTTGGAGACCCAGTACTTC. This rearrangement joins TRBV5-1 to TRBJ2-5; D is unresolved. V lost 0 bases and J lost 5, with 11 bases in between. The CDR3 totals 14 residues. Germline V gene data show CDR1 as SGHRS and CDR2 as YFSETQ. Drawing the rest from reference TRBV5-1 and TRBJ2-5, the complete variable domain is KAGVTQTPRYLIKTRGQQVTLSCSPISGHRSVSWYQQTPGQGLQFLFEYFSETQRNKGNFPGRFSGRQFSNSRSEMNVSTLELGDSALYLCASSLAGQLETQYFGPGTRLLVL.

This chain links TRBV2 with TRBJ2-1; TRBD1 matches 10 bases. The V segment lost 11 bases and the J segment 4 bases; nucleotides outside the gene matches: 8. From germline, CDR1 is SNHLY and CDR2 FYNNEI. The CDR3 consists of 14 residues. CDR3 loop: CASSGTGAYNEQFF. The DNA of the CDR3 is TGTGCCTCCTCCGGGACAGGGGCGTACAATGAGCAGTTCTTC.

V is TRBV7-2 and J is TRBJ2-5; TRBD2 might be the D (6 bases). The germline V gene has CDR1 SGHTA and CDR2 FQGNSA. V lost 8 bases and J 5 bases, leaving 15 bases between the germline ends. The CDR3 runs to 13 residues. The CDR3 loop reads CASLGVGGETQYF. Here the CDR3 DNA reads TGTGCCAGCTTGGGGGTGGGAGGCGAGACCCAGTACTTC. Full variable domain (remainder filled in from reference TRBV7-2 and TRBJ2-5): GAGVSQSPSNKVTEKGKDVELRCDPISGHTALYWYRQSLGQGLEFLIYFQGNSAPDKSGLPSDRFSAERTGGSVSTLTIQRTQQEDSAVYLCASLGVGGETQYFGPGTRLLVL.

V is TRBV5-7 and J is TRBJ2-5; TRBD2 might be the D (7 bases). TRBV5-7 is sorted into the ORF group, with uncertain function. V was pared by 6 bases and J by 2 bases, with 20 bases between. The CDR3 totals 16 residues. The CDR3 DNA is TGTGCCAGCACTCATCAGATGGGGGGGGCACAAGAGACCCAGTACTTC. Encoded protein: CASTHQMGGAQETQYF.

The V gene is TRBV11-2, the J gene TRBJ1-6; weak D call: TRBD1 (5 bases). This CDR3 region has 15 residues. The germline gives CDR1 SGHAT, CDR2 FQNNGV. Trimming removed 1 base from V and 5 bases from J, with 9 bases in between. Written as DNA, the CDR3 is TGTGCCAGCAGCTTAGTAAGGGGTGATAATTCACCCCTCCACTTT. Protein: CASSLVRGDNSPLHF.

The chain has TRBV12-5 and TRBJ2-5; a possible D gene is TRBD2 (5 bases). Trimming pared 6 bases from V and 10 bases from J, leaving 12 bases between. This CDR3 contains 11 residues. Germline loops: CDR1 LGHNT, CDR2 FRNRAP. CDR3 amino acids: CASGPPGSQYF. As DNA, the CDR3 is TGTGCTAGTGGCCCCCCGGGGAGCCAGTACTTC.

The genes are TRBV15 and TRBJ2-5; the match to TRBD2 covers 9 bases. The J segment lost 5 bases and the V segment lost 6 bases, leaving 7 bases of the junction unmatched. From germline, CDR1 is LNHNV and CDR2 YYDKDF (reference sequence). The CDR3 length is 14 residues. The CDR3 sequence: CATRESGRRETQYF. CDR3 sequence (DNA): TGTGCCACCAGAGAAAGCGGGAGGAGGGAGACCCAGTACTTC.

V and J are TRBV19 and TRBJ2-2, with 8 bases aligning to TRBD1. The CDR3 is 14 amino acids. V dropped 2 bases and J dropped 5; count of bases not matched to a gene: 1. Germline values: CDR1 LNHDA, CDR2 SQIVND (reference sequence). CDR3 region: CASSIQGATGELFF. The CDR3 nucleotides are TGTGCCAGTAGTATACAGGGGGCTACCGGGGAGCTGTTTTTT.

The chain employs TRBV19 and TRBJ2-2, with unresolved D. CDR1 is LNHDA and CDR2 is SQIVND in the germline V gene (reference sequence). Trimming left V 7 bases short and J 5 bases short, with 8 bases between. CDR3 length: 12 amino acids. The DNA for the CDR3 is TGTGCCAGTATGGTGGATACCGGGGAGCTGTTTTTT. Its protein is CASMVDTGELFF.

In this sample, this clone turned up once. The rearrangement links TRBV11-2 to TRBJ1-2, with D unresolved. This CDR3 has 15 residues. V lost 4 bases and J 0 bases, leaving 12 bases between the germline ends. The germline gives CDR1 SGHAT, CDR2 FQNNGV. The CDR3, as DNA: TGTGCCAGCAGCTCCTGGCGGAAAGCTAACTATGGCTACACCTTC. Encoded protein: CASSSWRKANYGYTF.

There are a few counts of this clone. The rearrangement links TRBV4-2 to TRBJ1-2, with TRBD1 identical over 9 bases. V gave up 3 bases and J gave up 6 bases; unmatched junction bases: 5. There are 14 residues in the CDR3. Per germline, CDR1 LGHNA and CDR2 YNFKEQ. In nucleotides, the CDR3 is TGTGCCAGCAGCCACGGGACAGGGTGGGATGGCTACACCTTC. Its protein product is CASSHGTGWDGYTF.

The chain recombines TRBV6-5 with TRBJ2-2; D gene ambiguous. The CDR3 is made up of 13 amino acids. Germline CDR1 is MNHEY and CDR2 is SVGAGI. Between the trimmed V and J ends, which lost 6 bases and 2 bases, there was a span of 7 bases. The CDR3 coding sequence is TGTGCCAGCAGGTCTGAAAACACCGGGGAGCTGTTTTTT. Protein sequence: CASRSENTGELFF.

The chain has TRBV20-1 and TRBJ1-1; D is ambiguous. This CDR3 is 11 amino acids long. Germline assignment: CDR1 DFQATT and CDR2 SNEGSKA (reference sequence). The germline V and J ends were trimmed by 3 bases and 6 bases, with 8 bases remaining between them. The chain's CDR3 is CSASNLAEAFF. CDR3 coding DNA: TGCAGTGCTAGTAATTTAGCTGAAGCTTTCTTT.

The chain links TRBV4-3 to TRBJ2-1; 13 nucleotides agree with TRBD2. The CDR3 is 19 residues long. V dropped 1 base and J dropped 2; count of bases not matched to a gene: 8. The germline CDR1 and CDR2 sequences are LGHNA and YSLEER. CDR3 residues: CASSQGTSGSLLAYNEQFF. The CDR3 DNA reads as TGCGCCAGCAGCCAAGGGACTAGCGGGAGCCTACTAGCCTACAATGAGCAGTTCTTC.

The chain links TRBV30 to TRBJ2-3, with D tentatively TRBD1 (5 bases). CDR1 GTSNPN and CDR2 SVGIG come from the germline V gene (reference sequence). V gave up 5 bases and J gave up 7 bases, with 19 bases separating them. The CDR3 spans 14 residues. The CDR3 nucleotides are TGTGCCTGGGGTAGTGGGGCGGCATCACATACGCAGTATTTT. It encodes CAWGSGAASHTQYF.

The chain carries TRBV7-8 and TRBJ1-3; D is unclear. V was pared by 5 bases and J by 8 bases, with 16 bases between. The CDR3 is 14 amino acids. Germline V lookup: CDR1 SGHVS, CDR2 FQNEAQ. CDR3 amino acids: CASSPPGVGYTIYF. The CDR3 DNA reads as TGTGCCAGCAGCCCCCCAGGTGTGGGATACACCATATATTTT.

The chain has TRBV30 and TRBJ2-1, with TRBD1 matching 12 bases. In germline, CDR1 is GTSNPN, CDR2 SVGIG (reference sequence). CDR3 length: 14 residues. The trim removed 5 bases at V and 5 bases at J, leaving 4 bases unmatched. DNA for the CDR3: TGTGCCTGGGGGACAGGGGGCATCAACAATGAGCAGTTCTTC. This codes for CAWGTGGINNEQFF. Complete variable domain (other parts from reference TRBV30 and TRBJ2-1): SQTIHQWPATLVQPVGSPLSLECTVEGTSNPNLYWYRQAAGRGLQLLFYSVGIGQISSEVPQNLSASRPQDRQFILSSKKLLLSDSGFYLCAWGTGGINNEQFFGPGTRLTVL.